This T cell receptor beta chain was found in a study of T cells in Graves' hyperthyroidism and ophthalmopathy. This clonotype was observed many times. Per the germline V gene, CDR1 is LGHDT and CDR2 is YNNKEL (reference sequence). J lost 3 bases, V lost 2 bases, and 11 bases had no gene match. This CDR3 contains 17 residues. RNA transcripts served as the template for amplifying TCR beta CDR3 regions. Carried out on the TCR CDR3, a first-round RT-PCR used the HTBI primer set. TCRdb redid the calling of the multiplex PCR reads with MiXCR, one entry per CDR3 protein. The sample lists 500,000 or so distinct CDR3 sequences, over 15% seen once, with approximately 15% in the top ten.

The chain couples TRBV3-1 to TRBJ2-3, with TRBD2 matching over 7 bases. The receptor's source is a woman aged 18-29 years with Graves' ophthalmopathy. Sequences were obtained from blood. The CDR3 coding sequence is TGTGCCAGCAGCCAACCTACCGGACTAGATAAGACAGATACGCAGTATTTT. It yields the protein CASSQPTGLDKTDTQYF.